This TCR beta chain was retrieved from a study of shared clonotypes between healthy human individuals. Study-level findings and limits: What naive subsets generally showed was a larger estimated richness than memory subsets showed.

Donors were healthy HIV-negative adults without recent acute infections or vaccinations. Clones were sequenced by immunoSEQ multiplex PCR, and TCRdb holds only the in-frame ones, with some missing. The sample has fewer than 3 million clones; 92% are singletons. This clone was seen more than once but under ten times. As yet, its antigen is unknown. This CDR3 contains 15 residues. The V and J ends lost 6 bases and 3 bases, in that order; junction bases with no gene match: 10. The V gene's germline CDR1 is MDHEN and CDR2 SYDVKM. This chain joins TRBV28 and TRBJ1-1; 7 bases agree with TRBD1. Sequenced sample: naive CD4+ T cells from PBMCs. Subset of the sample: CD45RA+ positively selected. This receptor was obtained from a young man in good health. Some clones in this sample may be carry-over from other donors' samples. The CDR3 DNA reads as TGTGCCAGCAGACCTACTGACAGGGCTGACACTGAAGCTTTCTTT. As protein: CASRPTDRADTEAFF.